Listed below are T cell receptor beta chains from one sample, sequenced in a study of cytomegalovirus exposure and HLA in healthy donors. The table came from immunoSEQ multiplex PCR; TCRdb's copy has only in-frame clones and leaves some out. The sample has fewer than 50,000 clones. Sequencing was carried out using PBMCs. The source of these receptors is a male donor in good health and CMV-seronegative. CDR3s include the opening cysteine and the closing phenylalanine or tryptophan. Each record gives: CDR3 protein, CDR3 DNA, D gene, V gene, J gene. The D gene is left open where the match is weak.

cdr3_aa: CATQITGAGGYTF; cdr3_nt: TGTGCCACCCAGATCACAGGGGCGGGAGGCTACACCTTC; d_call: TRBD1; v_call: TRBV30; j_call: TRBJ1-2
cdr3_aa: CASSLAGMNTEAFF; cdr3_nt: TGCGCCAGCAGCTTGGCCGGGATGAACACTGAAGCTTTCTTT; d_call: NA; v_call: TRBV5-1; j_call: TRBJ1-1
cdr3_aa: CATSGRGSGANVLTF; cdr3_nt: TGTGCCACCAGCGGCAGGGGAAGCGGGGCCAACGTCCTGACTTTC; d_call: NA; v_call: TRBV15; j_call: TRBJ2-6
cdr3_aa: CASSFLPRAGGYNEQFF; cdr3_nt: TGTGCCAGCAGCTTCCTTCCTAGAGCGGGAGGGTACAATGAGCAGTTCTTC; d_call: TRBD2; v_call: TRBV7-8; j_call: TRBJ2-1
cdr3_aa: CSVYKNRAGELFF; cdr3_nt: TGCAGCGTATATAAAAACCGGGCCGGGGAGCTGTTTTTT; d_call: NA; v_call: TRBV29-1; j_call: TRBJ2-2
cdr3_aa: CASSFPLVGWREEYNEQFF; cdr3_nt: TGTGCCAGCAGCTTCCCGCTGGTAGGGTGGCGGGAGGAGTACAATGAGCAGTTCTTC; d_call: TRBD2; v_call: TRBV7-9; j_call: TRBJ2-1
cdr3_aa: CAWSDSWTGREGGYTF; cdr3_nt: TGTGCCTGGAGCGATTCCTGGACAGGGAGAGAGGGTGGCTACACCTTC; d_call: TRBD1; v_call: TRBV30; j_call: TRBJ1-2
cdr3_aa: CASSLLSTSRNYEQYF; cdr3_nt: TGTGCCAGCAGCTTACTCAGTACCAGCAGGAACTACGAGCAGTACTTC; d_call: NA; v_call: TRBV7-3; j_call: TRBJ2-7
cdr3_aa: CASSVGGAYNEQFF; cdr3_nt: TGTGCCAGCAGCGTGGGAGGCGCCTACAATGAGCAGTTCTTC; d_call: NA; v_call: TRBV9; j_call: TRBJ2-1
cdr3_aa: CASSMGQINEQFF; cdr3_nt: TGTGCCAGCAGCATGGGACAGATTAATGAGCAGTTCTTC; d_call: TRBD1; v_call: TRBV7-3; j_call: TRBJ2-1
cdr3_aa: CASSYMREWDEQYF; cdr3_nt: TGTGCCAGCAGTTATATGCGGGAGTGGGACGAGCAGTACTTC; d_call: TRBD2; v_call: TRBV6-6; j_call: TRBJ2-7
cdr3_aa: CASRDLGGGRGDEQFF; cdr3_nt: TGTGCCAGCAGAGACCTAGGAGGCGGGAGAGGCGATGAGCAGTTCTTC; d_call: TRBD2; v_call: TRBV27; j_call: TRBJ2-1
cdr3_aa: CASSGQGFRNEQFF; cdr3_nt: TGTGCCAGCAGTGGACAGGGCTTTCGCAATGAGCAGTTCTTC; d_call: TRBD1; v_call: TRBV6-5; j_call: TRBJ2-1
cdr3_aa: CASSSIRPQHF; cdr3_nt: TGTGCCAGCTCCTCTATCCGGCCCCAGCATTTT; d_call: NA; v_call: TRBV9; j_call: TRBJ1-5
cdr3_aa: CASSVWGERSGYTF; cdr3_nt: TGTGCCAGCAGTGTGTGGGGAGAGCGGTCTGGCTACACCTTC; d_call: NA; v_call: TRBV6-1; j_call: TRBJ1-2
cdr3_aa: CASSQGQNYGYTF; cdr3_nt: TGTGCCAGCAGTCAGGGGCAGAACTATGGCTACACCTTC; d_call: NA; v_call: TRBV6-5; j_call: TRBJ1-2
cdr3_aa: CASSKPGQPPYEQYF; cdr3_nt: TGCGCCAGCAGTAAACCGGGACAGCCTCCCTACGAGCAGTACTTC; d_call: TRBD1; v_call: TRBV10-2; j_call: TRBJ2-7
cdr3_aa: CSVTEIEAFF; cdr3_nt: TGCAGCGTTACAGAGATTGAAGCTTTCTTT; d_call: NA; v_call: TRBV29-1; j_call: TRBJ1-1
cdr3_aa: CASSEDKTNTEAFF; cdr3_nt: TGTGCCAGCAGTGAAGACAAAACGAACACTGAAGCTTTCTTT; d_call: NA; v_call: TRBV6-1; j_call: TRBJ1-1
cdr3_aa: CASSFRAGQRPANTGELFF; cdr3_nt: TGTGCCAGCAGCTTTCGGGCGGGCCAGCGCCCAGCGAACACCGGGGAGCTGTTTTTT; d_call: NA; v_call: TRBV7-2; j_call: TRBJ2-2
cdr3_aa: CASSLTSRGGDRNTEAFF; cdr3_nt: TGTGCCAGCAGCTTAACGTCGCGAGGGGGCGATCGGAACACTGAAGCTTTCTTT; d_call: TRBD1; v_call: TRBV11-2; j_call: TRBJ1-1
cdr3_aa: CASRWTSGSPNQYNEQFF; cdr3_nt: TGCGCCAGCAGATGGACTAGCGGTTCCCCTAATCAATACAATGAGCAGTTCTTC; d_call: TRBD2; v_call: TRBV5-1; j_call: TRBJ2-1
cdr3_aa: CASSSQSQGGGSDYTF; cdr3_nt: TGTGCCAGCAGCTCACAATCCCAAGGGGGGGGTTCGGACTACACCTTC; d_call: NA; v_call: TRBV7-8; j_call: TRBJ1-2
cdr3_aa: CSVEQDRDTGELFF; cdr3_nt: TGCAGCGTCGAACAGGACAGGGACACCGGGGAGCTGTTTTTT; d_call: TRBD1; v_call: TRBV29-1; j_call: TRBJ2-2
cdr3_aa: CASSQDSWTGLGNTIYF; cdr3_nt: TGCGCCAGCAGCCAAGATTCCTGGACAGGGCTTGGAAACACCATATATTTT; d_call: TRBD1; v_call: TRBV4-1; j_call: TRBJ1-3
cdr3_aa: CASSQDQQGARGKNIQYF; cdr3_nt: TGCGCCAGCAGCCAAGATCAACAGGGGGCGCGCGGCAAAAACATTCAGTACTTC; d_call: TRBD1; v_call: TRBV4-1; j_call: TRBJ2-4
cdr3_aa: CASSFNKNTEAFF; cdr3_nt: TGTGCCAGCAGCTTTAACAAGAACACTGAAGCTTTCTTT; d_call: NA; v_call: TRBV7-9; j_call: TRBJ1-1
cdr3_aa: CATSRGGLAGWNNEQFF; cdr3_nt: TGTGCCACCAGCAGAGGAGGACTAGCCGGGTGGAACAATGAGCAGTTCTTC; d_call: TRBD2; v_call: TRBV15; j_call: TRBJ2-1
cdr3_aa: CASSEAHRGRTEAFF; cdr3_nt: TGTGCCAGCAGTGAAGCGCACAGGGGGAGGACTGAAGCTTTCTTT; d_call: TRBD1; v_call: TRBV2; j_call: TRBJ1-1
cdr3_aa: CASRRQTEAFF; cdr3_nt: TGTGCCAGCAGACGACAGACTGAAGCTTTCTTT; d_call: NA; v_call: TRBV6-5; j_call: TRBJ1-1
cdr3_aa: CASSTPRDASRETQYF; cdr3_nt: TGTGCCAGCAGCACACCGCGGGACGCCTCTCGGGAGACCCAGTACTTC; d_call: NA; v_call: TRBV7-9; j_call: TRBJ2-5
cdr3_aa: CASSEGGAGSNEQFF; cdr3_nt: TGTGCCAGCAGCGAAGGGGGCGCGGGTAGCAATGAGCAGTTCTTC; d_call: TRBD1; v_call: TRBV9; j_call: TRBJ2-1
cdr3_aa: CASSSLNRDTGELFF; cdr3_nt: TGTGCCAGCAGCTCGCTAAACAGGGACACCGGGGAGCTGTTTTTT; d_call: NA; v_call: TRBV5-6; j_call: TRBJ2-2
cdr3_aa: CASSDPLAQSSTDTQYF; cdr3_nt: TGTGCCAGCAGCGACCCACTAGCGCAATCTAGCACAGATACGCAGTATTTT; d_call: TRBD2; v_call: TRBV2; j_call: TRBJ2-3